These T cell receptor beta chains were read from a single sample in a study of blood T cell repertoires in COVID-19. Measured with immunoSEQ multiplex PCR; TCRdb has only the in-frame clones, and not every one. The sample comprises 290,000 or so clones, around 90% of which are singletons, and about 2.3% rests with the top ten. Sequencing was done on a sample of peripheral blood. These receptors were obtained from a man between 18 and 29 years old with active or convalescent COVID-19. The CDR3 runs from the conserved cysteine through the conserved F or W. D genes are given only for firm matches. A row's size may be missing; if present it is once, few, many or a size class.

len: 14; abundance: NA; j_gene: TRBJ2-5; v_gene: TRBV5-1; d_gene: NA; CDR3aa: CASSSGAEKETQYF; CDR3nt: TGCGCCAGCAGTTCTGGTGCGGAAAAAGAGACCCAGTACTTC
len: 15; abundance: NA; j_gene: TRBJ2-7; v_gene: TRBV7-7; d_gene: TRBD1; CDR3aa: CASSQGTGNSYEQYF; CDR3nt: TGTGCCAGCAGCCAAGGGACAGGGAACTCCTACGAGCAGTACTTC
len: 16; abundance: NA; j_gene: TRBJ1-6; v_gene: TRBV15; d_gene: TRBD1; CDR3aa: CATSGRQGSYNSPLHF; CDR3nt: TGTGCCACCAGCGGAAGACAGGGCTCCTATAATTCACCCCTCCACTTT
len: 16; abundance: NA; j_gene: TRBJ2-7; v_gene: TRBV5-4; d_gene: TRBD1; CDR3aa: CASSGRAGGRMYEQYF; CDR3nt: TGTGCCAGCAGCGGCCGTGCAGGGGGCAGAATGTACGAGCAGTACTTC
len: 13; abundance: once; j_gene: TRBJ1-1; v_gene: TRBV6-5; d_gene: NA; CDR3aa: CASSYQGITEAFF; CDR3nt: TGTGCCAGCAGTTACCAGGGGATCACTGAAGCTTTCTTT
len: 16; abundance: NA; j_gene: TRBJ2-7; v_gene: TRBV7-9; d_gene: TRBD2; CDR3aa: CASSFGLAGGPYEQYF; CDR3nt: TGTGCCAGCAGCTTCGGACTAGCGGGGGGGCCGTACGAGCAGTACTTC
len: 11; abundance: NA; j_gene: TRBJ2-5; v_gene: TRBV4-1; d_gene: NA; CDR3aa: CASSQGSTQYF; CDR3nt: TGCGCCAGCAGCCAAGGTAGTACCCAGTACTTC
len: 13; abundance: NA; j_gene: TRBJ1-5; v_gene: TRBV2; d_gene: NA; CDR3aa: CASSEGQIQPQHF; CDR3nt: TGTGCCAGCAGTGAAGGTCAGATTCAGCCCCAGCATTTT
len: 15; abundance: NA; j_gene: TRBJ2-2; v_gene: TRBV7-2; d_gene: TRBD2; CDR3aa: CAKPIAGGRTGELFF; CDR3nt: TGTGCCAAACCCATAGCGGGGGGGCGGACCGGGGAGCTGTTTTTT
len: 14; abundance: NA; j_gene: TRBJ1-2; v_gene: TRBV7-9; d_gene: NA; CDR3aa: CASSLKSGNYGYTF; CDR3nt: TGTGCCAGCAGCTTAAAATCAGGGAACTATGGCTACACCTTC
len: 12; abundance: NA; j_gene: TRBJ1-5; v_gene: TRBV15; d_gene: NA; CDR3aa: CATSRDKQPQHF; CDR3nt: TGTGCCACCAGCAGAGATAAACAGCCCCAGCATTTT
len: 17; abundance: NA; j_gene: TRBJ1-6; v_gene: TRBV19; d_gene: TRBD1; CDR3aa: CASSIDQRSQGDSPLHF; CDR3nt: TGTGCCAGTAGTATAGATCAGCGTTCACAGGGGGATTCACCCCTCCACTTT
len: 15; abundance: NA; j_gene: TRBJ2-7; v_gene: TRBV28; d_gene: NA; CDR3aa: CASSLPSSPPYEQYF; CDR3nt: TGTGCCAGCAGTTTGCCCTCTAGCCCCCCCTACGAGCAGTACTTC
len: 14; abundance: NA; j_gene: TRBJ1-2; v_gene: TRBV3-1/TRBV3-2; d_gene: TRBD1; CDR3aa: CASSLWTGVYGYTF; CDR3nt: TGTGCCAGCAGCCTGTGGACAGGAGTCTATGGCTACACCTTC
len: 13; abundance: NA; j_gene: TRBJ2-1; v_gene: TRBV4-3; d_gene: TRBD2; CDR3aa: CASSLAGGREQFF; CDR3nt: TGCGCCAGCAGCCTAGCGGGGGGACGCGAGCAGTTCTTC
len: 16; abundance: NA; j_gene: TRBJ2-7; v_gene: TRBV6-1; d_gene: TRBD1; CDR3aa: CASSEALALQGKEQYF; CDR3nt: TGTGCCAGCAGTGAAGCCTTGGCATTACAGGGGAAGGAGCAGTACTTC
len: 13; abundance: NA; j_gene: TRBJ2-7; v_gene: TRBV28; d_gene: NA; CDR3aa: CASSSDRTYEQYF; CDR3nt: TGTGCCAGCAGTTCCGACAGAACCTACGAGCAGTACTTC
len: 12; abundance: NA; j_gene: TRBJ1-1; v_gene: TRBV6-4; d_gene: NA; CDR3aa: CAGGGPNTEAFF; CDR3nt: TGTGCCGGTGGGGGCCCGAACACTGAAGCTTTCTTT
len: 12; abundance: NA; j_gene: TRBJ2-4; v_gene: TRBV15; d_gene: TRBD1; CDR3aa: CATSTGVNIQYF; CDR3nt: TGTGCCACATCCACAGGGGTAAACATTCAGTACTTC
len: 14; abundance: NA; j_gene: TRBJ2-7; v_gene: TRBV11-2; d_gene: NA; CDR3aa: CASSFGLGSYEQYF; CDR3nt: TGTGCCAGCAGCTTCGGACTTGGCTCCTACGAGCAGTACTTC
len: 15; abundance: NA; j_gene: TRBJ1-1; v_gene: TRBV28; d_gene: NA; CDR3aa: CASSAPGGRNTEAFF; CDR3nt: TGTGCCAGCAGTGCACCGGGGGGCAGGAACACTGAAGCTTTCTTT
len: 17; abundance: NA; j_gene: TRBJ2-7; v_gene: TRBV9; d_gene: NA; CDR3aa: CASSVDGGGGFGYEQYF; CDR3nt: TGTGCCAGCAGCGTAGACGGGGGAGGTGGGTTCGGATACGAGCAGTACTTC
len: 15; abundance: NA; j_gene: TRBJ2-1; v_gene: TRBV2; d_gene: NA; CDR3aa: CASTSLGESYNEQFF; CDR3nt: TGTGCCAGCACTTCACTTGGGGAGTCCTACAATGAGCAGTTCTTC
len: 16; abundance: NA; j_gene: TRBJ2-1; v_gene: TRBV5-1; d_gene: TRBD1; CDR3aa: CASTQLITGGENEQFF; CDR3nt: TGCGCCAGCACCCAATTAATTACAGGGGGCGAAAATGAGCAGTTCTTC
len: 14; abundance: NA; j_gene: TRBJ2-3; v_gene: TRBV21-1; d_gene: NA; CDR3aa: CASSALASTDTQYF; CDR3nt: TGTGCCAGCAGCGCCCTTGCGAGCACAGATACGCAGTATTTT
len: 15; abundance: NA; j_gene: TRBJ1-5; v_gene: TRBV10-2; d_gene: NA; CDR3aa: CASSGGGYSNQPQHF; CDR3nt: TGCGCCAGCAGTGGGGGGGGTTATAGCAATCAGCCCCAGCATTTT
len: 14; abundance: NA; j_gene: TRBJ1-4; v_gene: TRBV4-3; d_gene: NA; CDR3aa: CASSQDGGYEKLFF; CDR3nt: TGCGCCAGCAGCCAAGATGGGGGGTACGAAAAACTGTTTTTT
len: 12; abundance: NA; j_gene: TRBJ2-5; v_gene: TRBV28; d_gene: NA; CDR3aa: CASSSQVATQYF; CDR3nt: TGTGCCAGCAGTTCCCAGGTTGCGACCCAGTACTTC
len: 18; abundance: NA; j_gene: TRBJ2-1; v_gene: TRBV5-6; d_gene: TRBD2; CDR3aa: CATSPGLATTRPGNEQFF; CDR3nt: TGTGCCACATCACCGGGACTAGCGACAACCCGACCGGGGAATGAGCAGTTCTTC
len: 13; abundance: NA; j_gene: TRBJ1-2; v_gene: TRBV12-3/TRBV12-4; d_gene: NA; CDR3aa: CASSSALTLGYTF; CDR3nt: TGTGCCAGCAGCTCTGCGCTCACCCTCGGCTACACCTTC
len: 14; abundance: NA; j_gene: TRBJ2-4; v_gene: TRBV11-2; d_gene: NA; CDR3aa: CASSAGRAGGIQYF; CDR3nt: TGTGCCAGCAGCGCCGGTAGGGCCGGGGGCATTCAGTACTTC
len: 16; abundance: once; j_gene: TRBJ2-2; v_gene: TRBV7-2; d_gene: NA; CDR3aa: CASSPFRGSGTGELFF; CDR3nt: TGTGCCAGCAGCCCCTTCCGGGGGAGCGGCACCGGGGAGCTGTTTTTT
len: 14; abundance: NA; j_gene: TRBJ1-2; v_gene: TRBV19; d_gene: NA; CDR3aa: CASSSLGGGHGYTF; CDR3nt: TGTGCCAGTAGTTCCCTCGGCGGGGGCCATGGCTACACCTTC
len: 15; abundance: once; j_gene: TRBJ2-6; v_gene: TRBV7-9; d_gene: NA; CDR3aa: CASSQTGSGANVLTF; CDR3nt: TGTGCCAGCAGCCAAACAGGGTCTGGGGCCAACGTCCTGACTTTC
len: 15; abundance: NA; j_gene: TRBJ1-1; v_gene: TRBV6-5; d_gene: NA; CDR3aa: CASSYSLGRDTEAFF; CDR3nt: TGTGCCAGCAGTTACTCGCTGGGTCGGGACACTGAAGCTTTCTTT
len: 16; abundance: NA; j_gene: TRBJ2-5; v_gene: TRBV6-5; d_gene: TRBD2; CDR3aa: CASSYQGLAGAETQYF; CDR3nt: TGTGCCAGCAGTTACCAGGGACTAGCGGGAGCAGAGACCCAGTACTTC
len: 16; abundance: NA; j_gene: TRBJ2-1; v_gene: TRBV9; d_gene: TRBD1; CDR3aa: CASSVRVGQGSNEQFF; CDR3nt: TGTGCCAGCAGCGTCAGGGTGGGACAGGGGAGCAATGAGCAGTTCTTC
len: 16; abundance: NA; j_gene: TRBJ1-4; v_gene: TRBV9; d_gene: NA; CDR3aa: CASSPRPSGTNEKLFF; CDR3nt: TGTGCCAGCAGCCCTCGCCCTTCGGGGACTAATGAAAAACTGTTTTTT
len: 15; abundance: NA; j_gene: TRBJ1-2; v_gene: TRBV4-1; d_gene: NA; CDR3aa: CASSQDEGHRNGYTF; CDR3nt: TGCGCCAGCAGCCAAGATGAGGGACACAGAAATGGCTACACCTTC
len: 12; abundance: NA; j_gene: TRBJ1-1; v_gene: TRBV7-8; d_gene: NA; CDR3aa: CASSLAGGEAFF; CDR3nt: TGTGCCAGCAGCTTAGCAGGAGGTGAAGCTTTCTTT
len: 14; abundance: NA; j_gene: TRBJ1-1; v_gene: TRBV25-1; d_gene: TRBD1; CDR3aa: CASSGSQGHTEAFF; CDR3nt: TGTGCCAGCAGTGGATCACAGGGGCACACTGAAGCTTTCTTT